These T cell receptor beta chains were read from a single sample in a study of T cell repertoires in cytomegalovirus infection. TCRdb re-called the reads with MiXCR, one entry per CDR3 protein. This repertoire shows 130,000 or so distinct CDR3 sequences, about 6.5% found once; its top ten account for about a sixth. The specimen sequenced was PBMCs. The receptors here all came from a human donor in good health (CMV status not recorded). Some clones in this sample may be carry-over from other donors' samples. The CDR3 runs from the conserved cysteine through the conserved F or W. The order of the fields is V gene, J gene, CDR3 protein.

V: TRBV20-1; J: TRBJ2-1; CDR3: CSAKKGTGWHNEQFF
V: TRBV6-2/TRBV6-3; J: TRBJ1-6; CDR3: CASSTGQTYSPLHF
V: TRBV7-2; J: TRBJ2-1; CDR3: CASSLEGAGNYNEQFF
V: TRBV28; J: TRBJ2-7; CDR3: CASSLRFAYEQYF
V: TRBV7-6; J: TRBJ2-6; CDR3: CASSAHSALSGANVLTF
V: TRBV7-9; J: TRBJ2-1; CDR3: CASSLLRGGGFSSSYNEQFF
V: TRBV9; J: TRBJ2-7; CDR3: CASSRSGAEQYF
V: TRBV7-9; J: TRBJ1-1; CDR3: CASSRGIANPEAFF
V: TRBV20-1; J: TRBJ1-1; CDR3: CSARDLGGGEWEAFF
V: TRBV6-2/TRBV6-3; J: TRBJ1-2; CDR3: CASTSPGDYGYTF
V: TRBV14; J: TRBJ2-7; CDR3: CASSQDPARAHEQYF
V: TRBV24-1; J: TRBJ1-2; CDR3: CATSAPSFGYTF
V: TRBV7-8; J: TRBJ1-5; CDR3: CASSYRSGGQGNQPQHF
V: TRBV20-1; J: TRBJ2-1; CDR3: CSARRLAGGPYNEQFF
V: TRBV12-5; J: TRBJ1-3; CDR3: CASGVDSGNTIYF
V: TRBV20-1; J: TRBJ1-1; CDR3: CSAGGAANTEAFF
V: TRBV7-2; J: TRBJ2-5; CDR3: CASSLWGGDETQYF
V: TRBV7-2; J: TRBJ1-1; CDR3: CASSGQSINTEAFF
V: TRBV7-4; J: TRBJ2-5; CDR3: CASSRPGGRRQETQYF
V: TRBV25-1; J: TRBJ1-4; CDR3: CASSESLIIGGTNEKLFF
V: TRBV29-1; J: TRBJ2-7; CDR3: CSVGTFLGHEQYF
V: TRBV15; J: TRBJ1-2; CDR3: CATSRDRQKARGYTF
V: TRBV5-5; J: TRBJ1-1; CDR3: CASSLPGGGEAFF
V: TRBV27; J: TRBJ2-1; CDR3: CASRIQGANNEQFF
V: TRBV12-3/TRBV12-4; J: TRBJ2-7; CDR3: CASSPVGLYEQYF
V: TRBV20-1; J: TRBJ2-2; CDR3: CSARVGTANTGELFF
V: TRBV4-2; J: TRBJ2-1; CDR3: CASTLGGPNEQFF
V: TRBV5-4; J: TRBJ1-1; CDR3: CASSAKGQGLWHTEAFF
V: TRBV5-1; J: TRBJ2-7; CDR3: CASSLRGALDEQYF
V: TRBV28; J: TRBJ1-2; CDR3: CASSLIERLNYGYTF
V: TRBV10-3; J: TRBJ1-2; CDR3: CATGTANNYGYTF
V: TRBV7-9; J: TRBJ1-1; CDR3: CASSNRGLEAFF